The TCR beta chain under discussion was sequenced for a study of blood T cell repertoires in COVID-19. Study-level background: T cells, B-cell-depleted T cells, or PBMCs provided the cDNA or gDNA that served as material.

The ends were cut back, 1 base at V and 4 bases at J, with 8 bases in the middle. Germline V gives CDR1 SGHTA, CDR2 FQGNSA. The CDR3 loop spans 14 amino acids. Patients in Seattle were enrolled during active infection, then followed longitudinally. Only in-frame clones appear in the TCRdb table, and some are missing; sequencing was by immunoSEQ multiplex PCR. The sample yields 300,000 to 350,000 clones, 87% seen once. The TCR was taken from a woman between 50 and 59 years old with COVID-19, enrolled during active disease. The specimen was peripheral blood. This sequence joins TRBV7-2 and TRBJ1-5; D not certain. The CDR3 here is CASSLGWANQPQHF. The CDR3 DNA reads as TGTGCCAGCAGCTTAGGGTGGGCAAATCAGCCCCAGCATTTT.